The rows below give T cell receptor beta chains drawn from one sample of a study of T cell responses to AZD1222 COVID-19 vaccine. Assay: immunoSEQ multiplex PCR; the TCRdb copy retains only in-frame clones and omits some. Of tens of thousands of clones listed, around 89% are singletons. Sequencing used peripheral blood, obtained 28 days after the second AZD1222 dose. The receptors come from an adult who received the AZD1222 COVID-19 vaccine. Both conserved end residues are part of each CDR3. The order of the fields is clone size, V gene, J gene, D gene, CDR3 protein, CDR3 DNA. D genes are given only for firm matches. The size entry is marked missing in some rows and otherwise reads once, few, many or a size class.

NA,TRBV18,TRBJ1-1,NA,CASSLRPGVENTEAFF,TGTGCCAGCTCCCTTCGACCAGGGGTAGAAAACACTGAAGCTTTCTTT
NA,TRBV9,TRBJ2-2,NA,CASSVGDGDNTGELFF,TGTGCCAGCAGCGTAGGGGACGGAGATAACACCGGGGAGCTGTTTTTT
medium-sized,TRBV6-4,TRBJ2-2,TRBD2,CASSSGSTGELFF,TGTGCCAGCAGTAGCGGGAGCACCGGGGAGCTGTTTTTT
NA,TRBV24-1,TRBJ1-1,NA,CATSDSLVRGDFKTEAFF,TGTGCCACCAGTGATTCCCTCGTCAGGGGAGATTTTAAGACTGAAGCTTTCTTT
NA,TRBV7-8,TRBJ2-7,NA,CASSPQLEASYEQYF,TGTGCCAGCAGCCCCCAGTTGGAAGCCTCCTACGAGCAGTACTTC
NA,TRBV3-1/TRBV3-2,TRBJ2-1,NA,CASSQESREQFF,TGTGCCAGCAGCCAAGAAAGCAGGGAGCAGTTCTTC
NA,TRBV5-3,TRBJ1-5,NA,CAISDGGDQPQHF,TGTGCCATTTCGGACGGAGGAGATCAGCCCCAGCATTTT
NA,TRBV5-1,TRBJ1-4,TRBD1,CASSLTSRQGGEKLFF,TGCGCCAGCAGCTTGACCTCCAGACAGGGTGGTGAAAAACTGTTTTTT
once,TRBV6-1,TRBJ1-3,NA,CASSEPRGNTIYF,TGTGCCAGCAGTGAACCCAGGGGAAACACCATATATTTT
once,TRBV14,TRBJ2-1,NA,CASSQLGGGGNEQFF,TGTGCCAGCAGCCAATTAGGCGGGGGCGGGAATGAGCAGTTCTTC
NA,TRBV29-1,TRBJ2-7,TRBD1,CSVTGQGLYEQYF,TGCAGCGTCACGGGACAGGGCCTCTACGAGCAGTACTTC
NA,TRBV2,TRBJ1-6,TRBD1,CASSVRTGGLVWSSPLHF,TGTGCCAGCAGTGTCCGGACAGGGGGACTGGTCTGGAGCTCACCCCTCCACTTT
once,TRBV7-2,TRBJ1-3,NA,CASSLQGGVGNTIYF,TGTGCCAGCAGCTTACAGGGAGGGGTGGGAAACACCATATATTTT
NA,TRBV9,TRBJ2-3,NA,CASSPPDPGDTQYF,TGTGCCAGCAGCCCTCCCGACCCGGGGGATACGCAGTATTTT
NA,TRBV6-1,TRBJ2-7,TRBD2,CASSSSGEFYEQYF,TGTGCCAGCAGCTCTAGCGGAGAATTCTACGAGCAGTACTTC
NA,TRBV2,TRBJ1-1,NA,CAPGHNREGVGNTEAFF,TGTGCCCCCGGGCACAACAGGGAAGGGGTGGGGAACACTGAAGCTTTCTTT
NA,TRBV3-1/TRBV3-2,TRBJ1-1,NA,CASSQILNTEAFF,TGTGCCAGCAGCCAAATCTTGAACACTGAAGCTTTCTTT
NA,TRBV15,TRBJ1-2,NA,CATSRDTTEYGYTF,TGTGCCACCAGCAGAGATACGACAGAATATGGCTACACCTTC
NA,TRBV6-5,TRBJ1-5,NA,CASQSGGEGNQPQHF,TGTGCCAGCCAATCGGGCGGGGAGGGCAATCAGCCCCAGCATTTT
once,TRBV7-7,TRBJ1-1,NA,CASSHPRCPRQPLRTEAFF,TGTGCTAGCAGCCACCCCAGATGCCCCAGACAGCCGTTGAGGACTGAAGCTTTCTTT
NA,TRBV21-1,TRBJ1-4,NA,CASSDKRDRGNEKLFF,TGTGCCAGCAGCGACAAGAGGGACAGGGGTAATGAAAAACTGTTTTTT
NA,TRBV2,TRBJ1-2,NA,CASNNRDDYGYTF,TGTGCCAGCAACAACAGGGATGACTATGGCTACACCTTC
NA,TRBV6-5,TRBJ1-2,NA,CASSSAAFSFRGYTF,TGTGCCAGCAGTTCGGCAGCCTTTTCGTTTCGTGGCTACACCTTC
NA,TRBV6-1,TRBJ2-3,TRBD2,CASSEDPLAGESDTQYF,TGTGCCAGCAGTGAAGACCCACTAGCGGGGGAGTCAGATACGCAGTATTTT
NA,TRBV5-1,TRBJ2-5,NA,CASSNQGGQETQYF,TGCGCCAGCAGCAACCAGGGGGGCCAAGAGACCCAGTACTTC
NA,TRBV3-1/TRBV3-2,TRBJ2-1,TRBD2,CASSQVNFPSGEYNEQFF,TGTGCCAGCAGCCAAGTTAACTTTCCTAGCGGGGAATACAATGAGCAGTTCTTC
NA,TRBV18,TRBJ2-1,NA,CASSERGGVSYNEQFF,TGTGCCAGCTCGGAGAGGGGCGGGGTATCCTACAATGAGCAGTTCTTC
NA,TRBV2,TRBJ1-1,NA,CASSEAVRTANTEAFF,TGTGCCAGCAGTGAGGCGGTGCGGACTGCCAACACTGAAGCTTTCTTT
NA,TRBV5-1,TRBJ1-1,NA,CASSITGTPEAFF,TGCGCCAGCAGCATAACCGGGACACCTGAAGCTTTCTTT
NA,TRBV7-6,TRBJ1-6,TRBD1,CASSTGGWGTNSPLHF,TGTGCCAGCAGTACAGGGGGCTGGGGCACTAATTCACCCCTCCACTTT
NA,TRBV6-5,TRBJ1-5,NA,CASRTEYNQPQHF,TGTGCCAGCAGAACGGAATACAATCAGCCCCAGCATTTT
NA,TRBV5-6,TRBJ1-1,NA,CASSVSTEAFF,TGTGCCAGCAGCGTGAGTACTGAAGCTTTCTTT
NA,TRBV7-8,TRBJ1-5,TRBD1,CASSFWGQGGNQPQHF,TGTGCCAGCAGCTTTTGGGGACAGGGGGGCAATCAGCCCCAGCATTTT
NA,TRBV7-3,TRBJ1-2,TRBD1,CASSLSPSTGERYGYTF,TGTGCCAGCAGCTTATCCCCATCTACAGGGGAGAGATATGGCTACACCTTC
NA,TRBV6-5,TRBJ2-7,TRBD1,CASRWTGLSYEQYF,TGTGCCAGCAGGTGGACAGGCCTCTCCTACGAGCAGTACTTC